The 21 T cell receptor beta chains in this list originate from one sample, sequenced in a study of cytomegalovirus exposure and HLA in healthy donors. PCR involved 60 Vbeta and 13 Jbeta primers. Clones were read by immunoSEQ multiplex PCR, and TCRdb kept only the in-frame ones, dropping some. The table includes about 140,000 clones, about 80% detected once. What was sequenced was PBMCs. These TCRs come from a woman between 40 and 50 years old in good health and CMV-seronegative.

The chain couples TRBV11-3 to TRBJ2-7; 7 positions agree with TRBD2. The CDR3 is 14 amino acids. Germline V gene lookup returns CDR1 SGHNT and CDR2 YENEEA. V was pared by 1 base and J by 2 bases, with 2 bases of the junction left unmatched. CDR3 in amino acids: CASSLGTRTYEQYF. DNA of the CDR3: TGTGCCAGCAGCTTAGGGACTAGGACCTACGAGCAGTACTTC.

This chain links TRBV7-2 with TRBJ2-1; D is possibly TRBD2 (6 bases). The V gene lost 3 bases and the J gene lost 9 bases, with 15 bases spanning the gap. In germline, CDR1 is SGHTA, CDR2 FQGNSA. There are 14 residues in the CDR3. CDR3: CASSLSTGGGEQFF. The CDR3 coding sequence is TGTGCCAGCAGCTTGTCCACCGGGGGAGGTGAGCAGTTCTTC.

V gene TRBV4-1 combines with J gene TRBJ2-7; 8 nucleotides match TRBD1. V lost 4 bases to trimming and J lost 4 bases; unmatched junction nucleotides: 12. The CDR3 runs 16 residues. CDR1 and CDR2 (germline): MGHRA, YSYEKL. The CDR3 sequence is CASSLRSTGEWYEQYF. The CDR3 DNA reads TGCGCCAGCAGCCTACGCTCGACAGGGGAGTGGTACGAGCAGTACTTC.

The V call is TRBV7-2, the J call TRBJ1-2; D unclear. Germline values: CDR1 SGHTA, CDR2 FQGNSA. The CDR3 runs to 13 residues. Trimming stripped 6 bases from V and 4 bases from J, with 12 bases between. The CDR3 DNA follows: TGTGCCAGCAGTGAGAGTCCGGGCTATGGCTACACCTTC. Its translation is CASSESPGYGYTF.

The rearrangement uses TRBV7-2 and TRBJ1-3; D is undetermined. The V gene lost 3 bases and the J gene lost 0 bases, with 9 bases spanning the gap. The CDR3 length is 15 residues. Germline V gene lookup returns CDR1 SGHTA and CDR2 FQGNSA. The DNA for the CDR3 is TGTGCCAGCAGCTTCGACGGACTCTCTGGAAACACCATATATTTT. It codes for CASSFDGLSGNTIYF.

The chain couples TRBV7-2 to TRBJ2-5; 9 nucleotides align to TRBD2. CDR1 is SGHTA and CDR2 is FQGNSA in the germline V gene. After removal of 5 bases from V and 3 bases from J, the junction contained 10 bases not matched to a gene. CDR3 length: 16 residues. CDR3 region: CASSPGVAGAEETQYF. As DNA, the CDR3 is TGTGCCAGCAGCCCCGGGGTAGCGGGGGCGGAAGAGACCCAGTACTTC. The full variable domain, its missing parts supplied by reference TRBV7-2 and TRBJ2-5, is GAGVSQSPSNKVTEKGKDVELRCDPISGHTALYWYRQSLGQGLEFLIYFQGNSAPDKSGLPSDRFSAERTGGSVSTLTIQRTQQEDSAVYLCASSPGVAGAEETQYFGPGTRLLVL.

V and J are TRBV2 and TRBJ2-3, with TRBD2 matching over 7 bases. Germline V gene data show CDR1 as SNHLY and CDR2 as FYNNEI. The CDR3 contains 14 residues. Trimming removed 7 bases from V and 2 bases from J; junction bases left unmatched: 6. The CDR3 sequence: CASKRLADTDTQYF. DNA for the CDR3: TGTGCCAGCAAGAGACTAGCCGACACAGATACGCAGTATTTT.

The rearrangement uses TRBV11-3 and TRBJ2-1; TRBD2 matches 11 bases. The germline V gene has CDR1 SGHNT and CDR2 YENEEA. CDR3 length: 16 amino acids. The junction had 8 bases not matched to a gene; V was cut back by 1 base and J by 9 bases. The DNA for the CDR3 is TGTGCCAGCAGCTTAGGGCTAGCGGGGGGTTTCGGTGAGCAGTTCTTC. This gives the protein CASSLGLAGGFGEQFF.

The chain joins TRBV15 to TRBJ2-7; possibly TRBD2 for D (6 bases). The CDR3 loop spans 14 amino acids. Germline-derived CDR1 and CDR2 are LNHNV and YYDKDF (reference sequence). Trimming took off 7 bases at V and 0 bases at J, with 13 bases between the two ends. CDR3 loop: CATTPGTGSYEQYF. The CDR3 DNA sequence: TGTGCCACCACCCCAGGGACTGGCTCCTACGAGCAGTACTTC.

This clone was counted a single time. One end of the junction varies from germline; a read error may be responsible. The rearrangement links TRBV7-9 to TRBJ1-2, with D possibly TRBD1 on 5 matching bases. This CDR3 has 12 residues. Germline-derived CDR1 and CDR2 are SEHNR and FQNEAQ (reference sequence). Here the CDR3 reads CSSSFTRVGYTF. The CDR3 DNA reads as TGTTCCAGCAGCTTTACCAGGGTTGGCTACACCTTC.

The V call is TRBV5-4, the J call TRBJ2-7; possible D gene TRBD1, 5 bases. V gave up 6 bases and J gave up 3 bases, with 13 bases separating them. Germline-derived CDR1 and CDR2 are SGHNT and YYREEE (reference sequence). This CDR3 comprises 13 residues. In DNA, the CDR3 is TGTGCCAGCAACGACAGAGGCAACTACGAGCAGTACTTC. It encodes CASNDRGNYEQYF.

The rearrangement uses TRBV9 and TRBJ2-1; 11 nucleotides match TRBD2. This CDR3 is 14 amino acids long. The J segment lost 10 bases and the V segment lost 0 bases, leaving 3 bases of the junction unmatched. CDR1 SGDLS and CDR2 YYNGEE come from the germline V gene. DNA for the CDR3: TGTGCCAGCAGCGTAGCCCGGACTAGCGGGGAGCAGTTCTTC. This gives the protein CASSVARTSGEQFF.

This chain links TRBV7-6 with TRBJ2-1; D not certain. Trimming stripped 5 bases from V and 9 bases from J, with 14 bases between. The CDR3 extends over 13 amino acids. CDR1 and CDR2 (germline): SGHVS, FNYEAQ. CDR3 DNA sequence: TGTGCCAGCAGCCCGGCCAGCGTTGGTGAGCAGTTCTTC. Protein sequence: CASSPASVGEQFF.

The chain is built from TRBV5-6 and TRBJ1-3, with D unresolved. The V gene lost 4 bases and the J gene lost 0 bases, with 5 bases spanning the gap. This CDR3 spans 13 amino acids. The germline gives CDR1 SGHDT, CDR2 YYEEEE. CDR3 in amino acids: CASSLSSGNTIYF. CDR3 in DNA: TGTGCCAGCAGCCTAAGCTCTGGAAACACCATATATTTT.

The rearrangement joins TRBV19 to TRBJ1-4; TRBD1 aligns across 9 bases. CDR3 size: 16 residues. The germline V gene has CDR1 LNHDA and CDR2 SQIVND (reference sequence). Trimming took 6 bases from V and 7 from J; bases not matched to a gene: 12. The CDR3 coding sequence is TGTGCCAGTAGGGATCCGGGACAGGGTTTTGGTGAAAAACTGTTTTTT. Its translation is CASRDPGQGFGEKLFF.

V gene TRBV19 combines with J gene TRBJ1-1, with 10 bases matching TRBD1. V was clipped by 5 bases and J by 5 bases; unmatched bases: 11. The germline gives CDR1 LNHDA, CDR2 SQIVND (reference sequence). The CDR3 length is 16 residues. CDR3 in amino acids: CASSSPGTGVSTEAFF. In DNA form, the CDR3 reads TGTGCCAGTAGTTCGCCCGGGACAGGGGTGTCTACTGAAGCTTTCTTT.

The rearrangement uses TRBV4-2 and TRBJ2-2; a possible D gene is TRBD2 (5 bases). Trimming took 0 bases from V and 6 from J, leaving 11 bases between them. Germline values: CDR1 LGHNA, CDR2 YNFKEQ. CDR3 size: 15 residues. The CDR3 sequence is CASSQDWASPGELFF. CDR3 nucleotide sequence: TGTGCCAGCAGCCAAGATTGGGCTAGCCCCGGGGAGCTGTTTTTT.

The V and J genes are TRBV6-4 and TRBJ1-2; weak D call: TRBD1 (6 bases). Germline loops: CDR1 MRHNA, CDR2 SNTAGT. V lost 5 bases and J lost 0, with 25 bases in between. The CDR3 extends over 19 amino acids. The CDR3 loop reads CASSLGGQLSTLANYGYTF. DNA of the CDR3: TGTGCCAGCAGTCTTGGTGGACAGCTCTCTACCTTAGCTAACTATGGCTACACCTTC.

The CDR3 reads CASINRGLGEQYF. Here the CDR3 DNA reads TGTGCCAGCATCAACAGGGGATTGGGGGAGCAGTACTTC. This chain uses TRBV6-1 with TRBJ2-7, with 7 bases aligning to TRBD1. Germline V gene sequence: CDR1 MNHNS, CDR2 SASEGT. This CDR3 has 13 amino acids. Germline trimming cut 7 bases from V and 7 bases from J; bases unmatched to any gene: 10.

This chain connects TRBV2 to TRBJ2-2; perhaps TRBD1 as D (6 bases). The CDR3 covers 15 residues. The germline CDR1 and CDR2 sequences are SNHLY and FYNNEI. V lost 8 bases to trimming and J lost 5 bases, with 18 bases between them. In DNA form, the CDR3 reads TGTGCCAGCGGGCGGCTTCGAGGGGGAACCGGGGAGCTGTTTTTT. Protein sequence: CASGRLRGGTGELFF.

This clone was counted between two and nine times. The chain links TRBV7-9 to TRBJ2-7, with 10 positions matching TRBD2. Trimming took 6 bases from V and 3 from J; bases not matched to a gene: 5. The CDR3 runs 14 residues. Germline CDR1 reads SEHNR; CDR2 reads FQNEAQ (reference sequence). The CDR3 DNA reads TGTGCCAGCAGAAAGGCTAGCGGGAGCTACGAGCAGTACTTC. Its protein product is CASRKASGSYEQYF.